This record concerns one TCR beta chain sequence. V was clipped by 2 bases and J by 1 base, with 6 bases between them. The germline CDR1 and CDR2 sequences are SGHRS and YFSETQ. The CDR3 spans 14 residues. The sample belongs to a study of blood T cell repertoires in COVID-19. The repertoire was sequenced with immunoSEQ multiplex PCR; TCRdb's copy has only in-frame clones and lacks some. The sample shows approximately 90,000 clones, approximately 90% of them seen only once. The TCR sequence derives from a man in his 60s with acute or convalescent COVID-19. The specimen was peripheral blood. The chain recombines TRBV5-1 with TRBJ2-2; unclear D gene. CDR3 residues: CASSLLKNTGELFF. DNA for the CDR3: TGCGCCAGCAGCTTATTAAAGAACACCGGGGAGCTGTTTTTT. Full variable domain (rest looked up from reference TRBV5-1 and TRBJ2-2): KAGVTQTPRYLIKTRGQQVTLSCSPISGHRSVSWYQQTPGQGLQFLFEYFSETQRNKGNFPGRFSGRQFSNSRSEMNVSTLELGDSALYLCASSLLKNTGELFFGEGSRLTVL.